Sequencing of this T cell receptor beta chain was carried out in a study of control samples from healthy donors and cancer patients (dated by TCRdb to 2020 to 2022). Library prep was done by the immunoSEQ multiplex PCR assay. Here the immuneACCESS table is served through TCRdb, limited to in-frame sequences with V and J called. Missing clones are a known gap in these copies; in checked studies unresolved V genes cover under half, and the rest lacks a known reason. Counted in this sample were 60,000 or so clones; 90% to 96% of them appeared once. The ten biggest clones cover about 1% of the sample. Sequences SGHAT (CDR1) and FQNNGV (CDR2) are obtained from the germline V gene. Its CDR3 holds 15 amino acids, cysteine through phenylalanine. The retained sequence is limited to the CDR3, 45 bases, with the frame set at the first base. V drops 0 bases and J drops 1 base, leaving 9 bases in between. Comment on this clone: There is no known antigen for this receptor. No base quality information exists; no much larger clone differs at one position.

The origin of this receptor is a young woman in good health. The sequence links TRBV11-2 to TRBJ1-1; possibly the D gene is TRBD1, per 5 matching bases. Sequenced sample: blood. The bases are TGTGCCAGCAGCTTAGAGGGACGGGCGAACACTGAAGCTTTCTTT. Its coded protein is CASSLEGRANTEAFF.